These 30 T cell receptor beta chains were sequenced from one sample in a study of early T cells in non-severe SARS-CoV-2 infection. TCRdb reprocessed the 5' RACE reads via MiXCR and lists one record per CDR3 protein. The top ten hold about 3.4% of the sample, which has roughly 75,000 distinct CDR3 sequences, 12% seen once. The source material was whole blood. Every receptor here comes from an adult who was a healthcare worker with PCR-confirmed SARS-CoV-2 infection or an uninfected control (not recorded which).

This clonotype has just a few counts. J is TRBJ2-2 and V is TRBV29-1, with D perhaps assigned TRBD1 or TRBD2 (6 bases each). Per germline, CDR1 SQVTM and CDR2 ANQGSEA. The CDR3 loop spans 15 amino acids. Trimming took off 7 bases at V and 4 bases at J, with 19 bases between the two ends. CDR3 sequence: CSANRWGAGTGELFF. The CDR3 nucleotides read TGCAGCGCTAACAGGTGGGGGGCAGGCACCGGGGAGCTGTTTTTT.

This clonotype came up a few times. This rearrangement joins TRBV7-6 to TRBJ2-1; 7 bases are shared with TRBD2. Germline lookup yields CDR1 SGHVS and CDR2 FNYEAQ. This CDR3 contains 15 residues. V shed 5 bases and J 5 bases; nucleotides not matched to a gene: 9. The CDR3 DNA is TGTGCCAGCAGCCTCCTGGGGGAGGGCGACAATGAGCAGTTCTTC. It yields the protein CASSLLGEGDNEQFF.

The CDR3 sequence: CASSAGGTGELFF. DNA of the CDR3: TGTGCCAGCTCGGCAGGGGGCACCGGGGAGCTGTTTTTT. V usage is TRBV18 and J usage is TRBJ2-2, with 7 bases matching TRBD1. The V segment lost 6 bases and the J segment 4 bases; nucleotides outside the gene matches: 2. This CDR3 is built from 13 residues. Per germline, CDR1 KGHSH and CDR2 LQKENI.

This clonotype was seen ten or more times. The CDR3 nucleotides are TGCAGCGGGACCCTACAGGGAAGGGTCGTTTCAGCTTTCTTT. It encodes CSGTLQGRVVSAFF. This chain joins TRBV29-1 and TRBJ1-1; the D gene is possibly TRBD1 (6 bases). Trimming removed 7 bases at V and 10 bases at J, with 25 bases between. The germline V gene encodes CDR1 SQVTM and CDR2 ANQGSEA. There are 14 residues in the CDR3.

This clonotype was detected a few times. The CDR3 sequence is CASSPGDRRVSGANVLTF. The CDR3 DNA reads TGTGCCAGCAGCCCAGGGGACAGGCGCGTCTCTGGGGCCAACGTCCTGACTTTC. The chain uses TRBV5-4 and TRBJ2-6; 8 nucleotides agree with TRBD1. This CDR3 has 18 residues. CDR1 is SGHNT, CDR2 YYREEE, per germline (reference sequence). V dropped 4 bases and J dropped 0; count of bases not matched to a gene: 9.

This clonotype was counted only a few times. V usage is TRBV20-1 and J usage is TRBJ2-5, with TRBD2 matching over 11 bases. The V gene end was trimmed by 6 bases and the J gene end by 0 bases; junction bases not matched to a gene: 6. This CDR3 region has 15 residues. The V gene's germline CDR1 is DFQATT and CDR2 SNEGSKA (reference sequence). The CDR3 loop is CSAAPGLADQETQYF. CDR3 sequence (DNA): TGCAGTGCCGCCCCGGGACTAGCGGACCAAGAGACCCAGTACTTC.

This clonotype was detected a few times. This chain uses TRBV1 with TRBJ1-2. TRBV1 is labeled a pseudogene. The CDR3 is made up of 10 amino acids. CDR3 sequence: CTSSRYGYTF. CDR3 sequence (DNA): TGCACCAGCAGCCGGTATGGCTACACCTTC.

This clonotype was counted a few times. This chain joins TRBV20-1 and TRBJ2-2, with 10 bases that match TRBD1. CDR1 and CDR2 (germline): DFQATT, SNEGSKA (reference sequence). This CDR3 has 17 amino acids. V trimming: 1 base; J trimming: 4 bases; junction bases outside the gene matches: 9. The CDR3, as DNA: TGCAGTGCTAGAGCGTTGATGAGGACAGGGGGCACCGGGGAGCTGTTTTTT. This translates into CSARALMRTGGTGELFF.

The CDR3, as DNA: TGTGCCAGCAGGTGGGGACAGCAACTTAATCAGCCCCAGCATTTT. Translated: CASRWGQQLNQPQHF. This sequence joins TRBV2 and TRBJ1-5; 7 bases fit TRBD1. The CDR3 consists of 15 residues. CDR1 is SNHLY, CDR2 FYNNEI, per germline. V lost 6 bases, J lost 4 bases, and 9 bases stayed unmatched.

Many counts were recorded for this clonotype. The rearrangement joins TRBV7-3 to TRBJ2-6; TRBD2 is a possible D gene (5 bases). Between the trimmed V and J ends, which lost 6 bases and 3 bases, there was a span of 12 bases. In germline, CDR1 is SGHTA, CDR2 FQGTGA. The CDR3 covers 15 residues. The DNA of the CDR3 is TGTGCCAGCAGTCCGGACGCGGGTGGGGCCAACGTCCTGACTTTC. This codes for CASSPDAGGANVLTF. Filled out from reference TRBV7-3 and TRBJ2-6, the complete variable domain reads GAGVSQTPSNKVTEKGKYVELRCDPISGHTALYWYRQSLGQGPEFLIYFQGTGAADDSGLPNDRFFAVRPEGSVSTLKIQRTERGDSAVYLCASSPDAGGANVLTFGAGSRLTVL.

This clonotype was counted between two and nine times. The J gene is TRBJ2-5, the V gene TRBV10-2, with 8 bases fitting TRBD2. Germline V gene data show CDR1 as WSHSY and CDR2 as SAAADI. CDR3 length equals 14 residues. J gave up 5 bases and V 5 bases, and 7 bases lay outside the gene matches. CDR3 residues: CASSRSGSEETQYF. The DNA for the CDR3 is TGCGCCAGCAGTCGGAGCGGGAGTGAGGAGACCCAGTACTTC.

This clonotype was seen a few times. The chain recombines TRBV7-8 with TRBJ1-1; tentatively, D is TRBD1 (6 bases). This CDR3 has 16 residues. CDR1 and CDR2 (germline): SGHVS, FQNEAQ. The V gene lost 4 bases and the J gene lost 5 bases, with 20 bases spanning the gap. CDR3 DNA: TGTGCCAGCAGCTCCCGCGAGGGGGGGCTGGGGACTGAAGCTTTCTTT. It is translated as CASSSREGGLGTEAFF.

This clonotype was detected only a few times. The rearrangement uses TRBV7-2 and TRBJ2-1; no definite D call. Trimming shortened V by 4 bases and J by 5 bases, and 12 bases separated the two germline ends. The CDR3 runs to 14 residues. Germline V lookup: CDR1 SGHTA, CDR2 FQGNSA. The CDR3 reads CASSSRRTNNEQFF. In DNA, the CDR3 is TGTGCCAGCAGCTCTCGCCGGACCAACAATGAGCAGTTCTTC.

This clonotype was seen more than once but under ten times. This rearrangement joins TRBV28 to TRBJ2-2; 12 bases map to TRBD1. Germline-derived CDR1 and CDR2 are MDHEN and SYDVKM. The CDR3 runs 14 residues. J lost 3 bases, V lost 8 bases, and 1 base had no gene match. This CDR3 is CASGTGGYTGELFF. The CDR3 bases are TGTGCCAGCGGGACAGGGGGCTACACCGGGGAGCTGTTTTTT.

This clonotype was counted between two and nine times. The J gene is TRBJ2-3, the V gene TRBV29-1, with no clear D. V shed 8 bases and J shed 4 bases, with 19 bases lying between them. The length of the CDR3 is 14 residues. Germline CDR1 is SQVTM and CDR2 is ANQGSEA. The CDR3 nucleotides are TGCAGCACAACTTCGGCTAGGCGCCCAGATACGCAGTATTTT. It translates to CSTTSARRPDTQYF.

The sample holds many counts of this clonotype. The CDR3 DNA reads as TGTGCCAGCTCACTCGGGCAGCCGACTGAAGCTTTCTTT. Its protein is CASSLGQPTEAFF. The chain combines TRBV18 with TRBJ1-1, with D uncertain. Deletions cut 4 bases from V and 5 bases from J, with 11 bases between. Germline values: CDR1 KGHSH, CDR2 LQKENI. The CDR3 loop spans 13 amino acids.

The rearrangement joins TRBV10-3 to TRBJ1-2; 9 bases match TRBD1. This CDR3 is built from 14 residues. Trimming cost V 2 bases and J 6 bases; bases outside gene matches: 4. The V gene's germline CDR1 is ENHRY and CDR2 SYGVKD. The CDR3 spells CAISEGGDRDGYTF. The CDR3 DNA sequence: TGTGCCATCAGTGAGGGAGGGGACAGGGATGGCTACACCTTC.

In its sample, this clonotype was seen once. The V and J genes are TRBV7-9 and TRBJ1-2, with a weak D call TRBD1 (6 bases). The V end lost 5 bases, the J end lost 8 bases, and 18 bases lay between the germline ends. CDR3 size: 14 residues. Germline V lookup: CDR1 SEHNR, CDR2 FQNEAQ (reference sequence). CDR3 residues: CASSQHRGGLGYTF. The CDR3 region has the DNA TGTGCCAGCAGCCAGCATCGGGGGGGCCTCGGCTACACCTTC.

This clonotype was recorded at least ten times. The CDR3 reads CSAPPPGTGGNQPQHF. DNA for the CDR3: TGCAGTGCTCCGCCGCCCGGGACAGGAGGCAATCAGCCCCAGCATTTT. The chain joins TRBV20-1 to TRBJ1-5, with 8 bases lining up with TRBD1. Germline V lookup: CDR1 DFQATT, CDR2 SNEGSKA (reference sequence). There are 16 residues in the CDR3. After removal of 5 bases from V and 2 bases from J, the junction contained 11 bases not matched to a gene.

The chain is built from TRBV5-1 and TRBJ2-7, with 13 bases fitting TRBD2. J gave up 4 bases and V 2 bases, and 0 bases lay outside the gene matches. The CDR3 is 14 residues long. CDR1 and CDR2 (germline): SGHRS, YFSETQ. CDR3 sequence (DNA): TGCGCCAGCAGCTTACTAGCGGGAGGGTACGAGCAGTACTTC. It specifies CASSLLAGGYEQYF.

The CDR3 protein is CASSPKGHFYNEQFF. The CDR3 region has the DNA TGTGCCAGCTCACCAAAAGGACACTTCTACAATGAGCAGTTCTTC. V is TRBV18 and J is TRBJ2-1; D is possibly TRBD1 (5 bases). Germline V CDR1 and CDR2: KGHSH, LQKENI. This CDR3 spans 15 amino acids. V was clipped by 2 bases and J by 3 bases, with 11 bases between them.

The V call is TRBV12-3 or TRBV12-4, the J call TRBJ1-5; D ambiguous. The V end lost 0 bases, the J end lost 7 bases, and 7 bases lay between the germline ends. This CDR3 contains 13 residues. The chain's CDR3 is CASSLATGQPQHF. CDR3 DNA: TGTGCCAGCAGTTTAGCGACGGGGCAGCCCCAGCATTTT.

This clonotype came up many times. The chain employs TRBV5-5 and TRBJ2-1; 10 bases agree with TRBD2. The CDR3 sequence is 19 residues long. Looked up from germline, CDR1 is SGHKS and CDR2 is YYEKEE (reference sequence). The J segment lost 6 bases and the V segment lost 4 bases, leaving 19 bases of the junction unmatched. Here the CDR3 DNA reads TGTGCCAGCAGCATACTTGTTGAGCGGGAGGGCGGGTTGTTCAATGAGCAGTTCTTC. Translated, it gives CASSILVEREGGLFNEQFF.

In its sample, this clonotype was seen many times. This chain uses TRBV20-1 with TRBJ1-2; D might be TRBD1 (5 bases). Germline V gene sequence: CDR1 DFQATT, CDR2 SNEGSKA (reference sequence). The CDR3 loop spans 15 amino acids. V was clipped by 1 base and J by 8 bases, with 20 bases between them. In nucleotides, the CDR3 is TGCAGTGCTAGAGCTAGGGGCCTACTACTATCGGGCTACACCTTC. Amino acid sequence: CSARARGLLLSGYTF.

The table lists this clonotype with a few counts. The rearrangement uses TRBV19 and TRBJ1-5; a possible D gene is TRBD1 (5 bases). V was trimmed by 1 base and J by 7 bases, leaving 11 bases between them. The CDR3 runs 14 residues. The V gene's germline CDR1 is LNHDA and CDR2 SQIVND (reference sequence). CDR3 coding DNA: TGTGCCAGTAGTATAGGGTTTGGGGGGCAGCCCCAGCATTTT. Its translation is CASSIGFGGQPQHF.

This clonotype has only a few counts. This chain joins TRBV28 and TRBJ2-3; TRBD2 matches at 9 bases. Per germline, CDR1 MDHEN and CDR2 SYDVKM. CDR3 size: 15 residues. V shed 7 bases, J shed 3 bases, and the junction held 8 bases outside the gene matches. The chain's CDR3 is CASTRSGRLTDTQYF. CDR3 bases: TGTGCCAGCACCCGAAGCGGGAGGTTGACAGATACGCAGTATTTT. Full variable domain (outside the CDR3, taken from reference TRBV28 and TRBJ2-3): DVKVTQSSRYLVKRTGEKVFLECVQDMDHENMFWYRQDPGLGLRLIYFSYDVKMKEKGDIPEGYSVSREKKERFSLILESASTNQTSMYLCASTRSGRLTDTQYFGPGTRLTVL.

There are many counts of this clonotype. The chain is built from TRBV20-1 and TRBJ1-6, with TRBD1 identical over 7 bases. Looked up from germline, CDR1 is DFQATT and CDR2 is SNEGSKA (reference sequence). V was clipped by 6 bases and J by 7 bases; unmatched bases: 9. The CDR3 covers 14 residues. Here the CDR3 reads CSAGRAGGNSPLHF. Written as DNA, the CDR3 is TGCAGTGCCGGCCGGGCAGGGGGGAATTCACCCCTCCACTTT.

This clonotype was seen only a few times. The chain is built from TRBV7-9 and TRBJ2-1, with D unclear. V was cut by 4 bases and J by 2 bases, with 3 bases left in between. CDR3 length: 12 residues. Germline V gives CDR1 SEHNR, CDR2 FQNEAQ (reference sequence). CDR3 sequence reads: CASSSPYNEQFF. The CDR3, as DNA: TGTGCCAGCAGCTCCCCCTACAATGAGCAGTTCTTC.

V usage is TRBV9 and J usage is TRBJ1-6; weak D call: TRBD1 (6 bases). Deletions cut 6 bases from V and 10 bases from J, with 14 bases between. The germline CDR1 and CDR2 sequences are SGDLS and YYNGEE. This CDR3 comprises 13 residues. CDR3 nucleotide sequence: TGTGCCAGCACGGGGGGGCATGGATCACCCCTCCACTTT. Its protein is CASTGGHGSPLHF.

This clonotype has ten or more counts. The J gene is TRBJ2-3, the V gene TRBV4-2; D call uncertain. Per germline, CDR1 LGHNA and CDR2 YNFKEQ. V was clipped by 0 bases and J by 4 bases, with 5 bases between them. CDR3 length: 13 residues. The CDR3: CASSQDQADTQYF. CDR3 sequence (DNA): TGTGCCAGCAGCCAAGACCAAGCAGATACGCAGTATTTT.